This paragraph reports one T cell receptor (beta chain). CDR1 SGHDT and CDR2 YYEEEE come from the germline V gene. The CDR3 covers 15 residues. The J segment lost 8 bases and the V segment lost 5 bases, leaving 10 bases of the junction unmatched. The data originate from a study of PD-1 blockade in classical Hodgkin lymphoma. TCRdb's copy holds only in-frame clones and misses some; the assay was immunoSEQ multiplex PCR. The sample carries 20,000 to 25,000 clones, approximately 94% recorded once. The time point denotes: newly diagnosed, previously untreated cHL patient sample. Input material: peripheral blood mononuclear cells (PBMCs). The TCR comes from a human donor with classical Hodgkin lymphoma. The gene calls are TRBV5-6 and TRBJ2-3, with TRBD2 matching 11 bases. CDR3 residues: CASREGLADFGTQYF. The CDR3 bases are TGTGCCAGCAGAGAGGGACTAGCGGATTTTGGTACGCAGTATTTT.